The rows below give T cell receptor beta chains drawn from one sample of a study of T cell responses to AZD1222 COVID-19 vaccine. The table came from immunoSEQ multiplex PCR; TCRdb's copy has only in-frame clones and leaves some out. Of around 130,000 clones in the sample, about nine tenths were seen once. Material: peripheral blood, obtained 28 days after the second AZD1222 dose. The receptors here all came from an adult who received the AZD1222 COVID-19 vaccine. Each CDR3 is given with its conserved first and last residue. The order of the fields is J gene, V gene, CDR3 length, clone size, D gene, CDR3 DNA, CDR3 protein. D genes are given only for firm matches. The size field is filled for only some rows; it gives once, few, many or a size class.

TRBJ1-1,TRBV29-1,10,once,.,TGCAGCGTGACCCGGACGCAAGCTTTCTTT,CSVTRTQAFF
TRBJ1-2,TRBV6-1,17,.,TRBD1,TGTGCCAGCAGTGATCCTCTAGGGGGACAGGGGGCGTATGGCTACACCTTC,CASSDPLGGQGAYGYTF
TRBJ2-4,TRBV19,15,once,.,TGTGCCAGTAGTTCTGGCGGGGCAGGCAAAAACATTCAGTACTTC,CASSSGGAGKNIQYF
TRBJ1-5,TRBV4-1,15,once,.,TGCGCCAGCAGCCAACAACTGTCGGGGTATCAGCCCCAGCATTTT,CASSQQLSGYQPQHF
TRBJ1-2,TRBV7-3,13,.,.,TGTGCCAGCAGCCCATACCAGGGAGCGGGCTACACCTTC,CASSPYQGAGYTF
TRBJ1-5,TRBV10-1,14,.,TRBD1,TGCGCCAGCAGAAGCGGACAGGGTGGTCAGCCCCAGCATTTT,CASRSGQGGQPQHF
TRBJ2-1,TRBV19,15,once,TRBD2,TGTGCCAGTAGTCGGACTAGCGAATCCTACAATGAGCAGTTCTTC,CASSRTSESYNEQFF
TRBJ2-1,TRBV29-1,13,.,.,TGCAGCGTTGATACTAGCATCACCAATGAGCAGTTCTTC,CSVDTSITNEQFF
TRBJ2-2,TRBV29-1,12,.,.,TGCAGCGCCTTAGGACAAACCGGGGAGCTGTTTTTT,CSALGQTGELFF
TRBJ2-3,TRBV27,14,.,.,TGTGCCAGCAGTGGCGGGACTCGCGCCGATACGCAGTATTTT,CASSGGTRADTQYF
TRBJ1-4,TRBV19,13,.,.,TGTGCCAGCCGTGGGACGGTAAATGAAAAACTGTTTTTT,CASRGTVNEKLFF
TRBJ2-6,TRBV2,16,.,TRBD1,TGTGCCAGCAGCTCCTGGACAGGGACTGGGGCCAACGTCCTGACTTTC,CASSSWTGTGANVLTF
TRBJ1-5,TRBV21-1,14,.,.,TGTGTCAGCCGCGGACAGCCGAGTGATGAACCCCAGCATTTT,CVSRGQPSDEPQHF
TRBJ2-3,TRBV21-1,15,.,.,TGTGCCAGCAGCAAAGGGGGACAGCACACAGATACGCAGTATTTT,CASSKGGQHTDTQYF
TRBJ2-5,TRBV5-1,12,.,.,TGCGCCAGTAAGGGCCCTGGAGAGACCCAGTACTTC,CASKGPGETQYF
TRBJ2-7,TRBV5-1,14,.,TRBD2,TGCGCCAGCAGCGGAACGGGACTAACCTACGAGCAGTACTTC,CASSGTGLTYEQYF
TRBJ1-5,TRBV5-1,14,once,.,TGCGCCAGCAGCACTGGGACACCCGATCAGCCCCAGCATTTT,CASSTGTPDQPQHF
TRBJ1-2,TRBV6-5,13,.,.,TGTGCCAGCAGTCGGCAGATTAACTATGGCTACACCTTC,CASSRQINYGYTF
TRBJ2-2,TRBV5-4,16,many,TRBD2,TGTGCCAGCAGCGGCCAGAGCGGGAGAGGAACCGGGGAGCTGTTTTTT,CASSGQSGRGTGELFF
TRBJ2-7,TRBV18,15,.,.,TGTGCCAGCTCACCAGAAGGAGGGCTGAGCTACGAGCAGTACTTC,CASSPEGGLSYEQYF
TRBJ1-3,TRBV6-6,16,.,TRBD1,TGTGCCAGCAGTCCTCGACAGGGACTTTCTGGAAACACCATATATTTT,CASSPRQGLSGNTIYF
TRBJ2-2,TRBV20-1,14,.,TRBD1,TGCAGTGCTAGTGAGGGGGCCAACACCGGGGAGCTGTTTTTT,CSASEGANTGELFF
TRBJ1-1,TRBV19,12,.,.,TGTGCCAGTAGTATACGGGGGGAGGCCGCTTTCTTT,CASSIRGEAAFF
TRBJ1-1,TRBV6-5,13,.,TRBD1,TGTGCCAGCACCTCGGCAGGGGGCGGAGTAGCTTTCTTT,CASTSAGGGVAFF
TRBJ2-4,TRBV5-4,15,.,.,TGTGCCAGCAGTTTACCGGGATCGGGCAAAAACATTCAGTACTTC,CASSLPGSGKNIQYF
TRBJ1-3,TRBV19,13,.,.,TGTGCCAGTAAGGAGTGGACTGGAAACACCATATATTTT,CASKEWTGNTIYF
TRBJ1-2,TRBV10-2,12,once,.,TGCGCCTCACGGGGGGACTCCTATGGCTACACCTTC,CASRGDSYGYTF
TRBJ1-1,TRBV19,14,.,.,TGTGCCAGTAGTATCGGGCAGGGGTACAGTGAAGCTTTCTTT,CASSIGQGYSEAFF
TRBJ1-3,TRBV25-1,15,.,.,TGTGCCAGCAGTGAAGAGGGTTACACTGGAAACACCATATATTTT,CASSEEGYTGNTIYF
TRBJ2-1,TRBV27,17,.,.,TGTGCCAGCAGTTCACTACAGAGGCGGAGATTCTACAATGAGCAGTTCTTC,CASSSLQRRRFYNEQFF
TRBJ1-3,TRBV3-1/TRBV3-2,14,.,.,TGTGCCAGCAGCCAGAGGCGGCCTGGAAACACCATATATTTT,CASSQRRPGNTIYF
TRBJ1-1,TRBV10-3,13,.,TRBD1,TGTGCCGCGGCGACAGGGATGAACACTGAAGCTTTCTTT,CAAATGMNTEAFF
TRBJ2-4,TRBV6-5,13,.,.,TGTGCCAGCAGTTACTCCAGGGGAAACATTCAGTACTTC,CASSYSRGNIQYF
TRBJ1-5,TRBV6-1,17,.,.,TGTGCCAGCAGTGAACTTCAAGGGGACCCCCGAAATCAGCCCCAGCATTTT,CASSELQGDPRNQPQHF
TRBJ1-2,TRBV6-4,14,.,.,TGTGCCAGCAGTGACGGGCAAGCTAACTATGGCTACACCTTC,CASSDGQANYGYTF
TRBJ1-1,TRBV6-5,16,few,.,TGTGCCAGCAGTTACCCCCGGGGCCCGGGGGGCACTGAAGCTTTCTTT,CASSYPRGPGGTEAFF
TRBJ2-3,TRBV4-3,19,.,.,TGCGCCAGCAGCCAAGTTGGGGGCCTAAGGTCCTCCTACTCGGATACGCAGTATTTT,CASSQVGGLRSSYSDTQYF
TRBJ2-1,TRBV19,14,.,TRBD1,TGTGCCAGTAGTATCGACAGGGGTCCAAATGAGCAGTTCTTC,CASSIDRGPNEQFF
TRBJ1-1,TRBV11-3,14,once,.,TGTGCCAGCAGCTCCTGGCAACGGGATTCTAAAGCTTTCTTT,CASSSWQRDSKAFF
TRBJ2-3,TRBV30,15,.,.,TGTGCCTGGAGTGGTTTAAGGGGAGCTAGAGATACGCAGTATTTT,CAWSGLRGARDTQYF
TRBJ1-3,TRBV5-4,15,.,TRBD1,TGTGCCAGCAGCCGGGGGACAGCCTCTGGAAACACCATATATTTT,CASSRGTASGNTIYF
TRBJ1-2,TRBV9,15,.,TRBD1,TGTGCCAGCAGCGTTGAAGGCGAGGGGGCCTATGGCTACACCTTC,CASSVEGEGAYGYTF
TRBJ1-5,TRBV29-1,13,.,.,TGCAGCGTTGAATGGGCTCCGGGGCAGCCCCAGCATTTT,CSVEWAPGQPQHF
TRBJ1-5,TRBV4-1,16,.,.,TGCGCCAGCAGCCAAGAGCGTGGATTCGCGGATCAGCCCCAGCATTTT,CASSQERGFADQPQHF
TRBJ1-2,TRBV24-1,13,.,.,TGTGCCACCAGTGTAACAGGGAACTATGGCTACACCTTC,CATSVTGNYGYTF